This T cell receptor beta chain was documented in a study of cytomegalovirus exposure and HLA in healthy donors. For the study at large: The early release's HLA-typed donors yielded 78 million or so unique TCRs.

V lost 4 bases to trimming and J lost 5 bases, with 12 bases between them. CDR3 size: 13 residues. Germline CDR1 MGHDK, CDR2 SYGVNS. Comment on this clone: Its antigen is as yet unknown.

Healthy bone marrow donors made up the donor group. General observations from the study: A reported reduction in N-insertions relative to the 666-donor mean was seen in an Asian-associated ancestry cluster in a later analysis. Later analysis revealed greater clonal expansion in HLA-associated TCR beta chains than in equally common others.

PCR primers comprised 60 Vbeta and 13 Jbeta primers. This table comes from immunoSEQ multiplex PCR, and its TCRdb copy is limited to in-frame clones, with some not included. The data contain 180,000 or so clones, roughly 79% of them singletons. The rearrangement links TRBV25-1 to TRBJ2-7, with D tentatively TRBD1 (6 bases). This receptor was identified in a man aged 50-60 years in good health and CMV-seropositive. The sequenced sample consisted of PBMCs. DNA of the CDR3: TGTGCCAGCAGTGGATGGGGGCACCACGAGCAGTACTTC. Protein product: CASSGWGHHEQYF.